This T cell receptor beta chain originates from a study of T cells in Graves' hyperthyroidism and ophthalmopathy. Study-wide results and limits: Onset of ophthalmopathy came a median roughly 6.5 months after the model predicted it. A model built on 13 V-J features separated ophthalmopathy from stable hyperthyroidism.

This clonotype was detected ten times or more. Its antigen is currently unknown. Between the trimmed V and J ends, which lost 3 bases and 10 bases, there was a span of 11 bases. CDR3 size: 11 residues. CDR1 is DFQATT and CDR2 is SNEGSKA in the germline V gene (reference sequence). What was amplified from RNA transcripts were TCR beta CDR3 regions. With the HTBI primer set, the TCR CDR3 went through a first round of RT-PCR. Each CDR3 protein gets one entry after TCRdb re-called the multiplex PCR reads with MiXCR. The table records about 570,000 distinct CDR3 sequences, approximately 44% of them present only once. Exclusion criteria comprised uncontrolled infection, other autoimmune disease, pregnancy or lactation. Each diagnosis was grounded in clinical symptoms, serum thyroxine and TRAb, thyroid ultrasound, and orbital computed tomography.

Input material: peripheral blood or thyroid tissue (not recorded which). The rearrangement joins TRBV20-1 to TRBJ2-3; D is ambiguous. This clonotype originated in an adult woman with Graves' disease, either hyperthyroidism or ophthalmopathy (not recorded which). CDR3 sequence reads: CSASSMSSQYF. CDR3 DNA: TGCAGTGCTAGTAGCATGAGTTCGCAGTATTTT.